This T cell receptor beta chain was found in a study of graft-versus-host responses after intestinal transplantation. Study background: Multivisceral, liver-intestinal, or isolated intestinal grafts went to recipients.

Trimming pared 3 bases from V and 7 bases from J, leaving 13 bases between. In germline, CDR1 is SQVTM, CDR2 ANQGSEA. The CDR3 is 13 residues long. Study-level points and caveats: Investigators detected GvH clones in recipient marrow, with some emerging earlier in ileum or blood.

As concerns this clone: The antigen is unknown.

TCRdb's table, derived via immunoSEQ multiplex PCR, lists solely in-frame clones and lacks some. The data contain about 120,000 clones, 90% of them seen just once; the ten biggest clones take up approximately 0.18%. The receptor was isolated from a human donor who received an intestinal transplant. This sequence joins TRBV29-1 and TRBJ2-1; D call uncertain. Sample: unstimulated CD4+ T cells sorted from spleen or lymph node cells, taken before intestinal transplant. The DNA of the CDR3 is TGCAGCGTTGATTCCCCAAGCTCAAATGAGCAGTTCTTC. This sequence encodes CSVDSPSSNEQFF.